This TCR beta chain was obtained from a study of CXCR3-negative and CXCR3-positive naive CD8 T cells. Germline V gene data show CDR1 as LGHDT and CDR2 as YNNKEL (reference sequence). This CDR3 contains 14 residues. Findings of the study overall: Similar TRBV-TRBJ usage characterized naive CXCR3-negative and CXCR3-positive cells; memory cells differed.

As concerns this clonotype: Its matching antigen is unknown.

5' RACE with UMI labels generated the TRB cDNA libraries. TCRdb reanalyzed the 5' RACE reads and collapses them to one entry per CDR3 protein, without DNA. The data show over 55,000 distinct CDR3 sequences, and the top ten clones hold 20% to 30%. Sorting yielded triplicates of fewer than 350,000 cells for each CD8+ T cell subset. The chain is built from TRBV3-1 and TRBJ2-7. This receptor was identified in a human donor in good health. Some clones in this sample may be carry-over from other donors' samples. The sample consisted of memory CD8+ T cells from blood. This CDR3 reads CASSQEIRFSEQYF.